Listed below are T cell receptor beta chains from one sample, sequenced in a study of low-dose radiotherapy and immunotherapy resistance in tumors. TCRdb independently ran MiXCR on the reads; one entry per CDR3 protein. The sample has 60,000 to 90,000 distinct CDR3 sequences, around 31% seen once; the top ten hold over 8.5%. Sample: PBMCs, taken before treatment. The source of these receptors is a female donor with ovarian cancer. Both conserved end residues are trimmed from each CDR3.

V gene | CDR3 protein
TRBV20-1 | SARDLEYSYNSPLH
TRBV19 | ASRKGQLNTEAF
TRBV28 | ASSPAGAGIYEQY
TRBV19 | ASSIVTSGGGQTQY
TRBV29-1 | SVRGRATDTQY
TRBV29-1 | SVDQVNTGELF
TRBV6-8 | ASSRLAGGTDTQY
TRBV30 | AWNAGSGEKLFFFF
TRBV24-1 | ATSDSVERFSYNEQF
TRBV5-1 | ASSLGLQNTGELF
TRBV10-3 | AIGRDRGANEKLF
TRBV27 | ASSHRTSGVDEQF
TRBV4-2 | ASSPEQLTGELF
TRBV6-2/TRBV6-3 | ARPTEKPQPQH
TRBV20-1 | SARDLVGGGNPEQY
TRBV29-1 | SVRDSGNQPQH
TRBV2 | ASSELGGGSYNEQF
TRBV6-4 | ASSDTGQGAGANEKLF
TRBV20-1 | SARGGGANKDTQY
TRBV11-2 | ASSLDRGLQTQY
TRBV28 | ASREPGPSTDTQY
TRBV7-9 | ASSFSRANTEAF
TRBV9 | ASSVEIRSPGGEQF
TRBV3-1 | ASSQDAGASGANVLT
TRBV19 | ASSITRGAGYT